This T cell receptor (beta chain) was recorded in a study of radiation and T cells in renal cell carcinoma. Study conclusions and caveats: In blood, top tumor clones expanded by 2 weeks, shrinking by 4.

V was clipped by 4 bases and J by 6 bases; unmatched bases: 7. CDR1 and CDR2 (germline): SGHAT, FQNNGV. The CDR3 sequence is 14 residues long. Time point denoted: blood 4 weeks post-SBRT, at nephrectomy. Treatment reported: 15 Gy SBRT to primary tumor, nephrectomy 4 weeks later. Comment on this clone: Its cognate antigen is unknown.

Libraries were prepared by immunoSEQ multiplex PCR; TCRdb keeps only in-frame clonotypes and omits some of them. The sample lists 30,000 to 40,000 clones; about 85% were seen once. This sequence joins TRBV11-2 and TRBJ2-3; 7 nucleotides align to TRBD2. The source of this sequence is a man aged 55 to 69 with renal cell carcinoma. This material consisted of blood, taken from a patient whose treatment included radiotherapy and nephrectomy. The CDR3 loop is CASSSAGRGDTQYF. Here the CDR3 DNA reads TGTGCCAGCAGCTCTGCGGGGAGGGGTGATACGCAGTATTTT. The variable domain in full, with the rest retrieved from reference TRBV11-2 and TRBJ2-3, is EAGVAQSPRYKIIEKRQSVAFWCNPISGHATLYWYQQILGQGPKLLIQFQNNGVVDDSQLPKDRFSAERLKGVDSTLKIQPAKLEDSAVYLCASSSAGRGDTQYFGPGTRLTVL.